This T cell receptor beta chain originates from a study of Graves' ophthalmopathy and Graves' hyperthyroidism (dated by TCRdb to about 2018). About the full investigation: Hyperthyroidism was considered stable if no progression to ophthalmopathy occurred within 18 months of follow-up. TCR beta repertoire signatures were used to distinguish Graves' ophthalmopathy from Graves' hyperthyroidism and to predict progression to ophthalmopathy. In total, 135 blood samples were TCR-sequenced: approximately 42 ophthalmopathy, some 80 hyperthyroidism and some 17 hyperthyroidism-to-ophthalmopathy patients. A discovery set of more than 90 patients (more than 40 ophthalmopathy, 55 to 60 stable hyperthyroidism) was enrolled to explore V-J signatures distinguishing ophthalmopathy from hyperthyroidism. An independent validation cohort was composed of 18 hyperthyroidism patients and 17 patients who later progressed from hyperthyroidism to ophthalmopathy. In several hyperthyroidism patients, the T-cell repertoires found in thyroid tissue were compared with those found in blood. Following sample collection, hyperthyroidism patients were given methimazole at a starting dose of 30 mg daily, and ophthalmopathy patients were given high-dose intravenous methylprednisolone. Overall study outcomes, separate from this receptor: Sample size was not statistically predetermined, and group allocation was not concealed from the investigators. In cross-validation, the 13-signature model distinguished ophthalmopathy from stable hyperthyroidism with 87.88% sensitivity and approximately 81% specificity, while in the test set the corresponding values were roughly 80% and 75%. Most of the expanded thyroid clonotypes with a frequency above 0.001 were also detected in blood, and it was suggested that the thyroid immune response may be reflected by blood repertoires. In validation, the model predicted ophthalmopathy progression with about 71% sensitivity and 72.22% specificity; 12 predicted patients were CT-confirmed with GO in a median of around 6 months.

For repertoire sequencing, the TCR beta CDR3 regions were amplified from RNA transcripts. The first round was an RT-PCR using HTBI primers with the Qiagen OneStep RT-PCR kit, and this first round was followed by a second-round multiplex PCR, then size selection and purification. Libraries were sequenced paired-end with 100 bp reads on an Illumina HiSeq2000. The paper's processing steps were these. SOAPnuke was used for read processing, and reads with adapters, uncalled bases, a mean Phred below 15, or no exact constant-primer or identifier match were discarded. COPE v1.2.5 was used to merge the high-quality paired reads. Unique nucleotide sequences were defined as clonotypes and aligned to IMGT TRB V, D and J references using MiTCR v1.1. The analysis was limited to V-J combinations with a frequency above 0.0001, which together covered about 99% of repertoires. For each V-J combination, a TCR clonal expansion and chaos score was defined as F50 clonal expansion divided by the chaos observed in the TCRdist matrix. Welch's t-statistics and random forest were used to reduce the features to about twelve V-J combinations, which were then used as input to a naive Bayes classifier. The similarity between thyroid and blood repertoires was quantified using the Morisita-Horn index. TCRdb cleaned the public reads at Q25 with fastp, built clones with MiXCR and kept in-frame beta chains. Every distinct CDR3 protein forms one entry, paired with its most common genes and DNA. These V and J calls are TCRdb output, not the study's own analysis. This sample lists around 1.1 million distinct CDR3 sequences; roughly two fifths were detected once. Of the sample, 11% falls within the top ten clones.

This clonotype came up a few times. It lacks a known antigen. The input lacks base qualities; no much larger clone sits a single base away. The hyperthyroidism patients were 18 to 65 years old and newly diagnosed, with a disease duration of less than 2 months. Patients with other autoimmune diseases, uncontrolled infections, pregnancy or lactation were excluded from the study. Clinical symptoms, serum thyroxine, TRAb, thyroid ultrasound and orbital computed tomography were used for diagnosis. Total RNA was extracted with Trizol reagent and quality-checked on an Agilent 2100 Bioanalyzer. Counted from cysteine to phenylalanine, this CDR3 has 15 amino acids. CDR3 DNA only is kept here, 45 bases in frame from base 1. The germline V gene encodes CDR1 LGHNA and CDR2 YSLEER. The junction shows trimming of 0 bases on V and 7 bases on J, and the gene matches do not reach 7 bases of it.

The receptor chain draws on TRBV4-3 and TRBJ1-2; 8 middle bases align to TRBD1. This TCR was recovered from an adult man with Graves' hyperthyroidism. Specimen: peripheral blood or thyroid tissue (not recorded which). The CDR3 region: CASSQDHGTGGGYTF. The nucleotide sequence is given as TGCGCCAGCAGCCAAGATCACGGGACAGGAGGTGGCTACACCTTC.